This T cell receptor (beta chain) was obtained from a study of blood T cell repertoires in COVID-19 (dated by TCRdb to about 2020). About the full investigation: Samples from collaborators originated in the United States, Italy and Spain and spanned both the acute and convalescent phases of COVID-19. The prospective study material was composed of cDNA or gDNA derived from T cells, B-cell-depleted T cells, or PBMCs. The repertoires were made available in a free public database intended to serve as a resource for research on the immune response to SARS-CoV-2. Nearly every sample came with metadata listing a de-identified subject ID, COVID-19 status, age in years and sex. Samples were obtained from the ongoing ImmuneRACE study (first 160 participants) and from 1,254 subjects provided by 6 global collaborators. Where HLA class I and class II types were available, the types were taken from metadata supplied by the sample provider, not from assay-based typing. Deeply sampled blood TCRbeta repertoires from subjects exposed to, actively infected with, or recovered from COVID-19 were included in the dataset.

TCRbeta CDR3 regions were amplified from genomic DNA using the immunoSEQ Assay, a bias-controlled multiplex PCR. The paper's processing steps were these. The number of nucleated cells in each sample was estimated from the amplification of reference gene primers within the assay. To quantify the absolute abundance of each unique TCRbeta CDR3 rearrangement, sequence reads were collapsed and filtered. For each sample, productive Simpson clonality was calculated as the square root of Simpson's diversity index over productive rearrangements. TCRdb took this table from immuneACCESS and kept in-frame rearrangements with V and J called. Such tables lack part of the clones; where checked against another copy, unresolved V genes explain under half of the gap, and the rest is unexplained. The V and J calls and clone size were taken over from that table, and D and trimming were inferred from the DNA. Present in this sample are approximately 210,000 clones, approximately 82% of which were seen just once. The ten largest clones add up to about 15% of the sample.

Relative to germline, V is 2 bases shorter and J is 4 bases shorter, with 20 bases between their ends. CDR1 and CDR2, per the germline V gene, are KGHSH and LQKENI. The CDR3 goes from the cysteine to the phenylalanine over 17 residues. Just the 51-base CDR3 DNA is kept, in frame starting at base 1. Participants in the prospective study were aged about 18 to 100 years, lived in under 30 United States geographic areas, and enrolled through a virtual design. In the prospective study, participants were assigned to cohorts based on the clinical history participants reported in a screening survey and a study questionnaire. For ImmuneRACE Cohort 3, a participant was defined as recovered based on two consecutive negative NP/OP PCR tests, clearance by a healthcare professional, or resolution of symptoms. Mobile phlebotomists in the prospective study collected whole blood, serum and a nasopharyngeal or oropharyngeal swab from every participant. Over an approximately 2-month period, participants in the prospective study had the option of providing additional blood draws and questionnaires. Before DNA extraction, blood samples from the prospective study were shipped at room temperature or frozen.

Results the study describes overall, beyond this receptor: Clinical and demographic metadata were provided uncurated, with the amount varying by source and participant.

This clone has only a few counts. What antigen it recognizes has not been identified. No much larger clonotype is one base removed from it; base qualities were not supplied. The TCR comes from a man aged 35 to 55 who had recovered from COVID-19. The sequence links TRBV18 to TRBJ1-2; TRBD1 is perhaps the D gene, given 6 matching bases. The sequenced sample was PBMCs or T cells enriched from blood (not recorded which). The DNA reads TGTGCCAGCTCACCAGGTCGGACAGACAGCCACATCTATGGCTACACCTTC. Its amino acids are CASSPGRTDSHIYGYTF.